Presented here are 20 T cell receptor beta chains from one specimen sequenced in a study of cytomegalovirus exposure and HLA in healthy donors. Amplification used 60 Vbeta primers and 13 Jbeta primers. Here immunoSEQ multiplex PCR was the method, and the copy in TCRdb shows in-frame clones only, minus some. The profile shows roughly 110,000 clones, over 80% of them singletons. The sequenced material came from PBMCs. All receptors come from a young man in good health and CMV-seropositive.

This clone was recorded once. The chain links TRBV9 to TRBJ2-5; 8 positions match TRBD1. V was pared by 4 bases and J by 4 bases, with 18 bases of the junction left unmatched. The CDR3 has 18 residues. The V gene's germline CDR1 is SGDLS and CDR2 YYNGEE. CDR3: CASSRPPRTGTFGETQYF. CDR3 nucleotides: TGTGCCAGCAGCCGCCCCCCAAGGACAGGGACGTTCGGAGAGACCCAGTACTTC. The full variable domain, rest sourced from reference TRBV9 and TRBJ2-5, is DSGVTQTPKHLITATGQRVTLRCSPRSGDLSVYWYQQSLDQGLQFLIQYYNGEERAKGNILERFSAQQFPDLHSELNLSSLELGDSALYFCASSRPPRTGTFGETQYFGPGTRLLVL.

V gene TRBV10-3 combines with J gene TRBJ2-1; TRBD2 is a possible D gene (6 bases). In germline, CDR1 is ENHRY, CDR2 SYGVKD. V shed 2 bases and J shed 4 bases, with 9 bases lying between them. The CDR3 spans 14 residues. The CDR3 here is CAISERGVYNEQFF. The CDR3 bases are TGTGCCATCAGTGAGCGCGGGGTATACAATGAGCAGTTCTTC.

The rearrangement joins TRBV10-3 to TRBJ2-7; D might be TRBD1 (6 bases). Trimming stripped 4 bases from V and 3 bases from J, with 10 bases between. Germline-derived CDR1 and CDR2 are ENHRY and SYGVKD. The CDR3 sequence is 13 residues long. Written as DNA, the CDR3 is TGTGCCATCAGTGGGGGGCAGGGCTACGAGCAGTACTTC. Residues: CAISGGQGYEQYF.

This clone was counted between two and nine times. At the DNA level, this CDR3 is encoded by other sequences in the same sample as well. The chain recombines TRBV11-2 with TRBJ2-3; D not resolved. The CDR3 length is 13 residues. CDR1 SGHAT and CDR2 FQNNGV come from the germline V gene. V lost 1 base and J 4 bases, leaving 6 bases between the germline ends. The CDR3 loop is CASSLGQADTQYF. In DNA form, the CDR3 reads TGTGCCAGCAGCTTAGGTCAGGCAGATACGCAGTATTTT.

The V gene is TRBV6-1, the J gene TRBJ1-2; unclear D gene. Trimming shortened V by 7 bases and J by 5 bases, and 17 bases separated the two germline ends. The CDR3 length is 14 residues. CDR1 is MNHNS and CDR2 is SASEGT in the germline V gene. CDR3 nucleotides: TGTGCCAGCACCCCAGACACCTATATTTATGGCTACACCTTC. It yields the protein CASTPDTYIYGYTF.

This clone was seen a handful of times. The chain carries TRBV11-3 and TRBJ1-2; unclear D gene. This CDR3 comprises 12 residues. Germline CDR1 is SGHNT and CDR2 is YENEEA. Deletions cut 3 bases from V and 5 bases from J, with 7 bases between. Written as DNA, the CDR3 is TGTGCCAGCAGCTTGGGAGGGTATGGCTACACCTTC. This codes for CASSLGGYGYTF.

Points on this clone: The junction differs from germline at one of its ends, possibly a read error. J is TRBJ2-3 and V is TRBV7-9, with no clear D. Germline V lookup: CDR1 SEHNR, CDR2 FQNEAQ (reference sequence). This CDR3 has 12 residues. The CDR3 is CSSSLVTDTQYF. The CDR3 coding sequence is TGTTCCAGCAGCTTAGTAACAGATACGCAGTATTTT.

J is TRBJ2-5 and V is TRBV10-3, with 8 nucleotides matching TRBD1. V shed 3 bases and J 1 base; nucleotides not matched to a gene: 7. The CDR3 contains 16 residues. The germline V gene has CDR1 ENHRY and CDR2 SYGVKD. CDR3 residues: CAISEKDRDPQETQYF. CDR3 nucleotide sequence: TGTGCCATCAGTGAAAAGGACAGGGATCCCCAAGAGACCCAGTACTTC.

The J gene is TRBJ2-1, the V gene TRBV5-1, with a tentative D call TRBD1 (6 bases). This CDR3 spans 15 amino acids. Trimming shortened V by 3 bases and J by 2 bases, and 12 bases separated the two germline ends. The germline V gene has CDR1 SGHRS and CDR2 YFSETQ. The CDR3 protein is CASSWAEGAYNEQFF. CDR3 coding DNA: TGCGCCAGCAGCTGGGCTGAGGGGGCCTACAATGAGCAGTTCTTC.

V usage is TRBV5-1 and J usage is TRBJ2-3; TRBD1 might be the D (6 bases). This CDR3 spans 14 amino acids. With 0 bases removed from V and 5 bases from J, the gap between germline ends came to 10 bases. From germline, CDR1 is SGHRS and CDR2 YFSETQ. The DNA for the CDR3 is TGCGCCAGCAGCTTGGGGGGGCCCGGAGATACGCAGTATTTT. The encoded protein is CASSLGGPGDTQYF.

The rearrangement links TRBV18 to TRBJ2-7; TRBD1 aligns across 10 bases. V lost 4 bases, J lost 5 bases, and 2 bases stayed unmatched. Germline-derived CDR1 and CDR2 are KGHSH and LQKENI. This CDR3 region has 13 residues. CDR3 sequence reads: CASSRDRGNEQYF. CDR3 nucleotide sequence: TGTGCCAGCTCACGGGACAGGGGTAACGAGCAGTACTTC.

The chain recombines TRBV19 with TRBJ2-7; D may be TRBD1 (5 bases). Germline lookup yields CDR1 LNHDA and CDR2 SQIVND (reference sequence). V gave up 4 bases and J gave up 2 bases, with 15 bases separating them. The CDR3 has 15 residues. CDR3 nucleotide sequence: TGTGCCAGTAGTAAGGGGTCGACAGCAACCTACGAGCAGTACTTC. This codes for CASSKGSTATYEQYF.

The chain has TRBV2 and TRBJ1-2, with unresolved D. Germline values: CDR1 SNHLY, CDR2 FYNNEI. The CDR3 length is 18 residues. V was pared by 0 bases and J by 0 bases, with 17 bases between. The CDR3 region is CASSEALGGIQSNYGYTF. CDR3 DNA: TGTGCCAGCAGTGAAGCGCTCGGCGGAATTCAATCTAACTATGGCTACACCTTC.

The CDR3 here is CASSAEGTSNQPQHF. For the CDR3, the DNA is TGTGCCAGCTCAGCAGAAGGGACAAGCAATCAGCCCCAGCATTTT. The chain couples TRBV18 to TRBJ1-5; D is possibly TRBD1 (6 bases). This CDR3 has 15 residues. Looked up from germline, CDR1 is KGHSH and CDR2 is LQKENI. Trimming took off 5 bases at V and 1 base at J, with 12 bases between the two ends.

CDR3: CATNRGQANEKLFF. CDR3 DNA: TGTGCCACCAACCGGGGACAGGCAAATGAAAAACTGTTTTTT. The rearrangement joins TRBV15 to TRBJ1-4; TRBD1 aligns across 8 bases. V dropped 7 bases and J dropped 5; count of bases not matched to a gene: 6. The CDR3 covers 14 residues. Germline values: CDR1 LNHNV, CDR2 YYDKDF (reference sequence). Full variable domain (missing parts from reference TRBV15 and TRBJ1-4): DAMVIQNPRYQVTQFGKPVTLSCSQTLNHNVMYWYQQKSSQAPKLLFHYYDKDFNNEADTPDNFQSRRPNTSFCFLDIRSPGLGDTAMYLCATNRGQANEKLFFGSGTQLSVL.

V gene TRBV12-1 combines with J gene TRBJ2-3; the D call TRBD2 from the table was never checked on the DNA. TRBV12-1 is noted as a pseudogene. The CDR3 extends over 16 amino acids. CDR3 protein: CASSSQRRLSTDTQYF. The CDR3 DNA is TGTGCCAGCAGCTCCCAAAGGAGACTGTCCACAGATACGCAGTATTTT.

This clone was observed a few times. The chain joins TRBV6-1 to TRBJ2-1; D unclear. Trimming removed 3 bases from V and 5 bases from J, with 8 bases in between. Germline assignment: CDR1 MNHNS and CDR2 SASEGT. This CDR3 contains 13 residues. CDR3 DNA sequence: TGTGCCAGCAGTGAGCGCGTTGACAATGAGCAGTTCTTC. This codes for CASSERVDNEQFF.

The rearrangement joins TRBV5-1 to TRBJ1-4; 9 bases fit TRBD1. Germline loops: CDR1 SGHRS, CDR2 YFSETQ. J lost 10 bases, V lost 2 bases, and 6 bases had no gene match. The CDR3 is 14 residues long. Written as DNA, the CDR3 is TGCGCCAGCAGCTTTCGACAGGGGGACGGAAAACTGTTTTTT. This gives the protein CASSFRQGDGKLFF.

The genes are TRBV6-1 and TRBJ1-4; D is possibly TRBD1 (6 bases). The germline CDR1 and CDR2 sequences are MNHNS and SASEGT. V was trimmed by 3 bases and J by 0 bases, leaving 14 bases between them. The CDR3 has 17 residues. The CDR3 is CASSDGGAGATNEKLFF. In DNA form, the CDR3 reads TGTGCCAGCAGTGATGGGGGGGCCGGCGCAACTAATGAAAAACTGTTTTTT.

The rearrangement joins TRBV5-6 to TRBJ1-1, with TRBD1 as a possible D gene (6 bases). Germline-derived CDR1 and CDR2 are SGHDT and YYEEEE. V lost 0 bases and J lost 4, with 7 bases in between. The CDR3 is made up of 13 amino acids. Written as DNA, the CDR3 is TGTGCCAGCAGCTTGGACAGGGCCACTGAAGCTTTCTTT. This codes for CASSLDRATEAFF.